One T cell receptor beta chain is described in this entry. Its antigen is unknown. The data were obtained in a study of T cell repertoires in cytomegalovirus infection. Study-wide background: Both a matching HLA type and CMV infection were indicated by public TCR beta signatures. Study-wide findings and caveats: Summed frequency of shared TCR beta families picked out CMV carriers who also had the relevant HLA. It was HLA-C-restricted CMV-specific TCR beta clonotypes that dominated the response ex vivo.

With 5 bases clipped from V and 3 bases from J, the junction kept 6 bases outside the gene matches. The CDR3 is 15 residues long. The germline V gene encodes CDR1 SGHNT and CDR2 YENEEA. TCRdb fed the reads into MiXCR, producing one record per CDR3 protein. There are 250,000 to 300,000 distinct CDR3 sequences in the sample; 20% to 30% occur only once, and approximately 13% lies in the top ten. This clonotype was sampled from a human donor in good health (CMV status not recorded). Some clones in this sample may be carry-over from other donors' samples. The sample comprised PBMCs. V usage is TRBV11-3 and J usage is TRBJ2-7, with TRBD1 identical over 11 bases. The CDR3 DNA is TGTGCCAGCAGCGAAGGACAGGGGGCCAACTACGAGCAGTACTTC. This translates into CASSEGQGANYEQYF.